This T cell receptor beta chain comes out of a study of radiation and T cells in renal cell carcinoma (dated by TCRdb to 2020 to 2021). With respect to the entire study: In total, 50 to 60 samples underwent TCR beta sequencing: roughly 26 tumors plus 27 peripheral blood samples. The final blood draw was performed at 4 weeks after radiation, at the same time as nephrectomy. Across all 53 samples, under 5 million unique CDR3 nucleotide sequences, encoding 2,658,974 unique CDR3 amino acid sequences, were identified. General findings and caveats noted by the study authors: Because pretreatment tumor biopsies were not available, the study could not determine whether clonotypes were already present within the tumor at baseline. Blood repertoire dynamics were not followed beyond 4 weeks after treatment. With a single-armed trial design, the study had no way to address how radiation dose or scheduling affects the TCR repertoire. Top tumor clonotypes rose in blood from baseline to 2 weeks post-radiation, then contracted by 4 weeks, suggesting transient expansion of tumor-resident clones.

Reading the label with the study, this specimen's time point is: blood 4 weeks post-SBRT, at nephrectomy. The label giving this sample's treatment or condition can be read as: 15 Gy SBRT to primary tumor, nephrectomy 4 weeks later. Samples came from a clinical trial, in which primary renal cell carcinomas received 15 Gy stereotactic body radiation therapy followed by nephrectomy 4 weeks later. To track tumor-enriched clonotypes, serial peripheral blood was sampled from radiation-treated patients at baseline and at 2 weeks and 4 weeks after SBRT. Every patient's renal cell carcinoma showed clear cell pathology. The QIAamp DNA Blood Mini Kit (Qiagen) was used to prepare genomic DNA for TCR sequencing. The analyses included just those samples that passed every quality control check. Following the manufacturer's recommendations, the immunoSEQ kit was used to generate TCR beta libraries from genomic DNA. To prepare libraries, a first multiplex PCR with proprietary primers was run, followed by a second PCR that added unique barcodes, and a bead cleanup was done after each round. A kit-provided positive control reaction and a negative control reaction were included in every sample batch. The final libraries were assessed on an Agilent 4200 TapeStation D1000 ScreenTape, pooled by volume, and quantified by qPCR. Sequencing ran on an Illumina NextSeq500 with a MidOutput 150-cycle cartridge, using 156 Read1 and 15 Index1 cycles with kit custom primers. The pooled library was loaded at 0.8 to 1 pM, with a roughly 20% PhiX control spiked in. In the original analysis: Vendor-processed data were analyzed in R, with a clonotype defined as all T cells sharing the same CDR3 nucleotide sequence. In the clone abundance analyses, frequencies were normalized to the 10,000 most abundant clones in each sample. Public T cell clones, which averaged fewer than five per sample, were excluded before analysis. Tumor-enriched and baseline blood-enriched clonotypes were defined by at least a 32-fold difference in abundance between compartments. A beta-binomial differential abundance model was used to identify clonotypes that were expanded or contracted between blood time points. Similarity between tumor and blood repertoires was quantified using the Baroni-Urbani and Buser coefficient, and groups were compared with two-tailed Wilcoxon tests in R. In TCRdb, the immuneACCESS table is reduced to in-frame sequences with V and J assigned. These tables do not hold every clone; where another copy was compared, an unresolved V gene accounts for under half, and the others remain unexplained. The D gene and trimming were derived from the DNA, and the V and J assignments and clone size from that table. The sample table lists about 77,000 clones, around four fifths of them with a count of one. The ten largest clones capture under 2.5% of the sample.

Worth noting for this clone: The target of this receptor is not known. Per-base quality was not reported, and no clone a single base away is much larger than it.

V is shortened by 8 bases, J by 3 bases, and the region joining them spans 19 bases. Based on the germline V gene, the CDR1 and CDR2 sequences are SGHAT and FQNNGV. From its cysteine to its phenylalanine, the CDR3 spans 16 amino acids. The CDR3 DNA has 48 bases and is translated from base 1. The source material was blood, sampled from a patient whose treatment included radiotherapy and nephrectomy. The sequence links TRBV11-2 to TRBJ2-2; TRBD1 is a possible D gene, resting on 6 matching bases. The sequence came from a woman aged 55-70 years with renal cell carcinoma. The nucleotide sequence reads as follows: TGTGCCAGCCGCGCAGCCGGGACAAGTTACACCGGGGAGCTGTTTTTT. Its coded protein is CASRAAGTSYTGELFF.